One and the same sample provided the 21 T cell receptor beta chains below, sequenced in a study of cytomegalovirus exposure and HLA in healthy donors. Measured with immunoSEQ multiplex PCR; TCRdb has only the in-frame clones, and not every one. This sample has 150,000 to 200,000 clones, with 70% to 85% found just once. Source material: PBMCs. Source of these receptors: a woman aged 25 to 39 in good health and CMV-seropositive.

The V call is TRBV27, the J call TRBJ2-1, with no clear D. This CDR3 contains 11 residues. V lost 3 bases and J lost 9, with 6 bases in between. CDR1 is MNHEY and CDR2 is SMNVEV in the germline V gene (reference sequence). The CDR3 DNA sequence: TGTGCCAGCAGTTTCATCGGTGAGCAGTTCTTC. It specifies CASSFIGEQFF.

V and J are TRBV27 and TRBJ1-1; D not certain. Trimming took off 3 bases at V and 1 base at J, with 6 bases between the two ends. This CDR3 has 13 amino acids. Germline CDR1 reads MNHEY; CDR2 reads SMNVEV (reference sequence). This chain's CDR3 is CASSFNGNTEAFF. Here the CDR3 DNA reads TGTGCCAGCAGTTTTAACGGGAACACTGAAGCTTTCTTT.

The chain has TRBV5-1 and TRBJ1-1; D is undetermined. CDR3 length: 14 residues. The germline CDR1 and CDR2 sequences are SGHRS and YFSETQ. V was pared by 5 bases and J by 1 base, with 12 bases between. The CDR3 here is CASSPGLENTEAFF. The CDR3 nucleotides are TGCGCCAGCAGTCCGGGTTTGGAGAACACTGAAGCTTTCTTT.

This clone occurred a few times. The chain uses TRBV30 and TRBJ1-5; possible D gene TRBD1, 5 bases. The V end was cut by 1 base, the J end by 9 bases, with 13 bases between. The germline gives CDR1 GTSNPN, CDR2 SVGIG (reference sequence). The CDR3 is 13 amino acids. The CDR3: CAWSGSRGTPQHF. In nucleotides, the CDR3 is TGTGCCTGGAGTGGCTCGCGGGGGACGCCCCAGCATTTT.

The gene calls are TRBV14 and TRBJ2-7; D possibly corresponds to TRBD2 (6 bases). The CDR3 runs to 17 residues. V was clipped by 4 bases and J by 2 bases, with 21 bases between them. The germline gives CDR1 SGHDN, CDR2 FVKESK. CDR3 residues: CASSPRDPGDYPYEQYF. DNA for the CDR3: TGTGCCAGCAGCCCGAGGGATCCGGGAGACTACCCCTACGAGCAGTACTTC.

This clone was observed a handful of times. The chain has TRBV18 and TRBJ1-1, with 10 nucleotides matching TRBD1. The V gene end was trimmed by 4 bases and the J gene end by 5 bases; junction bases not matched to a gene: 10. CDR3 length: 16 amino acids. The germline gives CDR1 KGHSH, CDR2 LQKENI. CDR3 protein: CASSLLETGGGTEAFF. The CDR3 nucleotides are TGTGCCAGCTCACTCCTAGAGACAGGGGGCGGGACTGAAGCTTTCTTT.

This rearrangement joins TRBV7-6 to TRBJ1-2; maybe TRBD1 (5 bases). This CDR3 is built from 16 residues. Trimming shortened V by 5 bases and J by 0 bases, and 16 bases separated the two germline ends. Germline CDR1 and CDR2: SGHVS and FNYEAQ. CDR3 nucleotides: TGTGCCAGCAGCCCCAGCGGGGGGAAGACTAACTATGGCTACACCTTC. It yields the protein CASSPSGGKTNYGYTF.

The rearrangement joins TRBV10-3 to TRBJ2-1; 7 bases align to TRBD2. CDR1 and CDR2 from the germline V gene are ENHRY and SYGVKD. The CDR3 is 13 amino acids. With 5 bases clipped from V and 7 bases from J, the junction kept 5 bases outside the gene matches. The CDR3 DNA follows: TGTGCCATCAGTCCAGCGGGAAGGAATGAGCAGTTCTTC. It translates to CAISPAGRNEQFF.

The chain combines TRBV7-9 with TRBJ1-5; D uncertain. The germline V gene encodes CDR1 SEHNR and CDR2 FQNEAQ (reference sequence). V dropped 2 bases and J dropped 4 bases, with 6 bases sitting between them. CDR3 length: 13 residues. The CDR3 DNA follows: TGTGCCAGCAGCTTAAACAGTAATCAGCCCCAGCATTTT. Translating gives CASSLNSNQPQHF.

V usage is TRBV27 and J usage is TRBJ2-3; 7 bases agree with TRBD2. The CDR3 runs 14 residues. Germline lookup yields CDR1 MNHEY and CDR2 SMNVEV (reference sequence). The trim removed 4 bases at V and 6 bases at J, leaving 7 bases unmatched. In DNA form, the CDR3 reads TGTGCCAGCAGTTGGGGGGGGTCCCGCGATACGCAGTATTTT. Protein sequence: CASSWGGSRDTQYF.

The rearrangement links TRBV5-6 to TRBJ2-1; D possibly corresponds to TRBD2 (6 bases). This CDR3 is 16 amino acids long. Between the trimmed V and J ends, which lost 2 bases and 7 bases, there was a span of 19 bases. Germline V CDR1 and CDR2: SGHDT, YYEEEE. CDR3: CASSLTRSGASNEQFF. The CDR3 DNA follows: TGTGCCAGCAGCTTAACTCGTAGCGGAGCGAGTAATGAGCAGTTCTTC.

The rearrangement joins TRBV29-1 to TRBJ2-7; tentatively, D is TRBD1 (6 bases). The CDR3 covers 13 residues. CDR1 is SQVTM and CDR2 is ANQGSEA in the germline V gene. V shed 6 bases and J shed 0 bases, with 12 bases lying between them. Written as DNA, the CDR3 is TGCAGCGTGTCAGGGACACCCTCCTACGAGCAGTACTTC. Protein product: CSVSGTPSYEQYF.

The chain couples TRBV5-1 to TRBJ1-1; D possibly corresponds to TRBD1 (6 bases). This CDR3 contains 14 residues. The germline V gene encodes CDR1 SGHRS and CDR2 YFSETQ. With 1 base removed from V and 4 bases from J, the gap between germline ends came to 11 bases. The CDR3 region is CASSLLQGGTEAFF. The CDR3 coding sequence is TGCGCCAGCAGCTTGCTACAGGGCGGCACTGAAGCTTTCTTT.

The chain uses TRBV5-1 and TRBJ2-7; tentatively, D is TRBD2 (6 bases). Germline V gene sequence: CDR1 SGHRS, CDR2 YFSETQ. The V and J ends lost 7 bases and 5 bases respectively, with 19 bases between them. The CDR3 spans 14 residues. The CDR3 loop is CASPRLEGFDEQYF. The CDR3 region has the DNA TGCGCCAGCCCCAGGTTGGAGGGATTCGACGAGCAGTACTTC.

The chain has TRBV27 and TRBJ1-2; maybe TRBD1 (6 bases). Trimming took 3 bases from V and 5 from J, leaving 13 bases between them. Germline assignment: CDR1 MNHEY and CDR2 SMNVEV (reference sequence). This CDR3 spans 14 amino acids. The CDR3 protein is CASSFMAGAYGYTF. The CDR3 DNA sequence: TGTGCCAGCAGTTTTATGGCAGGGGCTTATGGCTACACCTTC.

Ten or more counts support this clone. The V and J genes are TRBV27 and TRBJ2-6; no clear D gene. The V gene lost 2 bases and the J gene lost 1 base, with 12 bases spanning the gap. The CDR3 loop spans 17 amino acids. Germline CDR1 and CDR2: MNHEY and SMNVEV (reference sequence). CDR3 DNA sequence: TGTGCCAGCAGTTTAGGCAGATACGAATCTGGGGCCAACGTCCTGACTTTC. It specifies CASSLGRYESGANVLTF. Complete variable domain (other parts from reference TRBV27 and TRBJ2-6): EAQVTQNPRYLITVTGKKLTVTCSQNMNHEYMSWYRQDPGLGLRQIYYSMNVEVTDKGDVPEGYKVSRKEKRNFPLILESPSPNQTSLYFCASSLGRYESGANVLTFGAGSRLTVL.

The chain employs TRBV5-4 and TRBJ1-2; 9 bases are shared with TRBD1. From germline, CDR1 is SGHNT and CDR2 YYREEE (reference sequence). The CDR3 has 18 amino acids. V lost 2 bases and J lost 4; bases outside the gene matches: 15. In DNA form, the CDR3 reads TGTGCCAGCAGCTTTGCCGGGACAGGGATCCCCTCTGGCTATGGCTACACCTTC. Its translation: CASSFAGTGIPSGYGYTF.

The chain carries TRBV2 and TRBJ2-1; D gene uncertain. This CDR3 comprises 15 residues. The V and J ends lost 8 bases and 0 bases respectively, with 14 bases between them. Germline values: CDR1 SNHLY, CDR2 FYNNEI. The CDR3 spells CASSVLTSSYNEQFF. CDR3 DNA: TGTGCCAGCTCCGTCCTCACCAGCTCCTACAATGAGCAGTTCTTC.

The chain is built from TRBV18 and TRBJ1-1; D uncertain. In germline, CDR1 is KGHSH, CDR2 LQKENI. The CDR3 runs 14 residues. V was trimmed by 5 bases and J by 0 bases, leaving 10 bases between them. The CDR3 spells CASSVASLNTEAFF. The CDR3 nucleotides read TGTGCCAGCTCAGTCGCCAGTTTGAACACTGAAGCTTTCTTT.

The genes are TRBV9 and TRBJ2-1; possibly TRBD2 for D (6 bases). Trimming left V 3 bases short and J 9 bases short, with 16 bases between. Per the germline V gene, CDR1 is SGDLS and CDR2 is YYNGEE. The CDR3 is 14 amino acids. As DNA, the CDR3 is TGTGCCAGCAGCGGCGGGGTCGATGGTCCTGAGCAGTTCTTC. Protein product: CASSGGVDGPEQFF. Looking up the rest from reference TRBV9 and TRBJ2-1 gives the full variable domain: DSGVTQTPKHLITATGQRVTLRCSPRSGDLSVYWYQQSLDQGLQFLIQYYNGEERAKGNILERFSAQQFPDLHSELNLSSLELGDSALYFCASSGGVDGPEQFFGPGTRLTVL.

The chain uses TRBV5-6 and TRBJ2-7, with 9 nucleotides matching TRBD1. This CDR3 is 13 amino acids long. Germline CDR1 reads SGHDT; CDR2 reads YYEEEE. Trimming took 7 bases from V and 2 from J; bases not matched to a gene: 4. CDR3: CASRGQGTYEQYF. DNA of the CDR3: TGTGCCAGCCGGGGACAGGGCACCTACGAGCAGTACTTC.